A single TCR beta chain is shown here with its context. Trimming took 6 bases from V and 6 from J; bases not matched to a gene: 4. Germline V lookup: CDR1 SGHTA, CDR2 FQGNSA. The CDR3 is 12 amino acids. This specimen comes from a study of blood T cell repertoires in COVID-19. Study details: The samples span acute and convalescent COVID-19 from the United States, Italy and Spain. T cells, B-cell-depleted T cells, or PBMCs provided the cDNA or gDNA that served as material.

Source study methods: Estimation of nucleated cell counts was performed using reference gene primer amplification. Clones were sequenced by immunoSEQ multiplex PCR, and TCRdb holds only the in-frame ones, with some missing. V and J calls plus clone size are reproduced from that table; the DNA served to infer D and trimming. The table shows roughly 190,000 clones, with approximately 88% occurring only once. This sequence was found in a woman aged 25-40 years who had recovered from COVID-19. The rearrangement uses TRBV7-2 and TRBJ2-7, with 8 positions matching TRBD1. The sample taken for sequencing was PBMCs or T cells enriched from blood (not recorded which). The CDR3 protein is CASRTGEREQYF. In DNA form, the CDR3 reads TGTGCCAGCAGGACAGGGGAGCGCGAGCAGTACTTC.